Presented here are 25 T cell receptor beta chains from one specimen sequenced in a study of shared clonotypes between healthy human individuals. Clones were sequenced by immunoSEQ multiplex PCR, and TCRdb holds only the in-frame ones, with some missing. This table has 2,100,000 or so clones, 90% to 96% appearing once. Sample: naive CD4+ T cells sorted from blood. Stated subset: CD45RA+ positively selected. These receptors all stem from a man younger than 35 in good health.

This chain uses TRBV11-3 with TRBJ2-1; TRBD1 aligns across 7 bases. V lost 2 bases to trimming and J lost 2 bases; unmatched junction nucleotides: 3. Germline CDR1 reads SGHNT; CDR2 reads YENEEA. The CDR3 runs 15 residues. CDR3: CASSLSGTAYNEQFF. CDR3 in DNA: TGTGCCAGCAGCTTATCGGGGACAGCCTACAATGAGCAGTTCTTC. The variable domain in full, with the rest retrieved from reference TRBV11-3 and TRBJ2-1, is EAGVVQSPRYKIIEKKQPVAFWCNPISGHNTLYWYLQNLGQGPELLIRYENEEAVDDSQLPKDRFSAERLKGVDSTLKIQPAELGDSAVYLCASSLSGTAYNEQFFGPGTRLTVL.

J is TRBJ1-1 and V is TRBV6-5; D possibly corresponds to TRBD1 (5 bases). This CDR3 has 12 amino acids. CDR1 MNHEY and CDR2 SVGAGI come from the germline V gene. Trimming took 6 bases from V and 11 from J, leaving 16 bases between them. CDR3 protein: CASRSRVKAAFF. CDR3 sequence (DNA): TGTGCCAGCAGATCCAGGGTGAAAGCGGCTTTCTTT.

The V and J genes are TRBV27 and TRBJ2-7; 9 bases are a match to TRBD1. The CDR3 length is 14 residues. The germline CDR1 and CDR2 sequences are MNHEY and SMNVEV (reference sequence). V was pared by 5 bases and J by 6 bases, with 8 bases of the junction left unmatched. Written as DNA, the CDR3 is TGTGCCAGCAGTGGCGGGACAGGGATGGGCGAGCAGTACTTC. It is translated as CASSGGTGMGEQYF.

This sequence joins TRBV5-1 and TRBJ2-3, with no clear D. This CDR3 is built from 14 residues. Germline assignment: CDR1 SGHRS and CDR2 YFSETQ. V was clipped by 5 bases and J by 0 bases, with 10 bases between them. The CDR3 is CASSWSSSTDTQYF. As DNA, the CDR3 is TGCGCCAGCAGTTGGTCCTCTAGCACAGATACGCAGTATTTT.

V usage is TRBV5-8 and J usage is TRBJ1-6, with D unresolved. This CDR3 is built from 19 residues. Germline lookup yields CDR1 SGHTS and CDR2 YDEGEE. Trimming shortened V by 2 bases and J by 0 bases, and 18 bases separated the two germline ends. CDR3: CASSFYGGQSSSYNSPLHF. CDR3 in DNA: TGTGCCAGCAGCTTTTACGGTGGCCAGAGTAGCTCCTATAATTCACCCCTCCACTTT. Complete variable domain (other parts from reference TRBV5-8 and TRBJ1-6): EAGVTQSPTHLIKTRGQQATLRCSPISGHTSVYWYQQALGLGLQFLLWYDEGEERNRGNFPPRFSGRQFPNYSSELNVNALELEDSALYLCASSFYGGQSSSYNSPLHFGNGTRLTVT.

The chain recombines TRBV5-4 with TRBJ2-5, with TRBD2 matching over 11 bases. In germline, CDR1 is SGHNT, CDR2 YYREEE (reference sequence). This CDR3 has 17 amino acids. J gave up 3 bases and V 1 base, and 8 bases lay outside the gene matches. In DNA, the CDR3 is TGTGCCAGCAGCTTGCGGTTAGCGGGAGGGGGAGAAGAGACCCAGTACTTC. It codes for CASSLRLAGGGEETQYF.

The chain has TRBV2 and TRBJ1-1; a possible D gene is TRBD1 (6 bases). Germline assignment: CDR1 SNHLY and CDR2 FYNNEI. This CDR3 comprises 16 residues. V was cut by 4 bases and J by 0 bases, with 15 bases left in between. CDR3 sequence: CASSAIGQHMNTEAFF. The CDR3 bases are TGTGCCAGCAGTGCGATCGGACAGCACATGAACACTGAAGCTTTCTTT. The complete variable domain, with remaining parts taken from reference TRBV2 and TRBJ1-1, reads EPEVTQTPSHQVTQMGQEVILRCVPISNHLYFYWYRQILGQKVEFLVSFYNNEISEKSEIFDDQFSVERPDGSNFTLKIRSTKLEDSAMYFCASSAIGQHMNTEAFFGQGTRLTVV.

V and J are TRBV11-2 and TRBJ2-1; the D gene could be TRBD1 or TRBD2 (5 bases each). The ends were cut back, 3 bases at V and 0 bases at J, with 12 bases in the middle. This CDR3 is built from 16 residues. The germline gives CDR1 SGHAT, CDR2 FQNNGV. In nucleotides, the CDR3 is TGTGCCAGCAGCTTTACCGGGACGGGCTCCTACAATGAGCAGTTCTTC. Translation: CASSFTGTGSYNEQFF.

Here the CDR3 reads CASSSTRGRDQPQHF. CDR3 DNA sequence: TGTGCCAGCAGTTCGACTCGGGGTCGAGATCAGCCCCAGCATTTT. The chain couples TRBV28 to TRBJ1-5; no definite D call. V was pared by 4 bases and J by 5 bases, with 15 bases between. The CDR3 is made up of 15 amino acids. Germline V CDR1 and CDR2: MDHEN, SYDVKM.

The genes are TRBV5-1 and TRBJ2-3, with TRBD2 identical over 7 bases. Germline values: CDR1 SGHRS, CDR2 YFSETQ. CDR3 length equals 16 residues. V lost 3 bases to trimming and J lost 2 bases; unmatched junction nucleotides: 9. CDR3 DNA sequence: TGCGCCAGCAGCTCAGGACTAGTCCTCCTCACAGATACGCAGTATTTT. Translating it yields CASSSGLVLLTDTQYF.

This chain joins TRBV7-3 and TRBJ1-6, with no clear D. This CDR3 comprises 14 residues. Germline V lookup: CDR1 SGHTA, CDR2 FQGTGA. Between the trimmed V and J ends, which lost 6 bases and 9 bases, there was a span of 15 bases. CDR3 in amino acids: CASSPSGVGSPLHF. In DNA, the CDR3 is TGTGCCAGCAGTCCCTCCGGGGTAGGTTCACCCCTCCACTTT.

This chain joins TRBV2 and TRBJ2-1; D is perhaps TRBD1 (6 bases). The CDR3 runs 12 residues. CDR1 is SNHLY, CDR2 FYNNEI, per germline. Trimming pared 6 bases from V and 6 bases from J, leaving 9 bases between. DNA of the CDR3: TGTGCCAGCAGGGTGGACAGCAATGAGCAGTTCTTC. Protein sequence: CASRVDSNEQFF.

This chain joins TRBV2 and TRBJ2-7; TRBD2 aligns across 7 bases. The V gene end was trimmed by 7 bases and the J gene end by 4 bases; junction bases not matched to a gene: 10. The CDR3 length is 14 residues. CDR1 is SNHLY, CDR2 FYNNEI, per germline. The CDR3 coding sequence is TGTGCCAGCATCCCCGGGACTATAATTTACGAGCAGTACTTC. It translates to CASIPGTIIYEQYF.

The V and J genes are TRBV2 and TRBJ1-5; TRBD1 aligns across 7 bases. There are 11 residues in the CDR3. CDR1 is SNHLY, CDR2 FYNNEI, per germline. The junction had 5 bases not matched to a gene; V was cut back by 7 bases and J by 11 bases. In nucleotides, the CDR3 is TGTGCCAGCACCTCAGGGGGGACCCAGCATTTT. Translation gives CASTSGGTQHF. Complete variable domain (other parts from reference TRBV2 and TRBJ1-5): EPEVTQTPSHQVTQMGQEVILRCVPISNHLYFYWYRQILGQKVEFLVSFYNNEISEKSEIFDDQFSVERPDGSNFTLKIRSTKLEDSAMYFCASTSGGTQHFGDGTRLSIL.

The chain recombines TRBV27 with TRBJ2-7; D is unresolved. This CDR3 comprises 15 residues. Germline V gene sequence: CDR1 MNHEY, CDR2 SMNVEV (reference sequence). V lost 2 bases, J lost 2 bases, and 13 bases lay in between. CDR3 loop: CASSLNLGNTYEQYF. The CDR3 DNA follows: TGTGCCAGCAGTTTAAATCTGGGGAACACCTACGAGCAGTACTTC.

This chain uses TRBV5-1 with TRBJ2-5; D is ambiguous. The CDR3 loop spans 15 amino acids. V was trimmed by 2 bases and J by 0 bases, leaving 11 bases between them. Germline V CDR1 and CDR2: SGHRS, YFSETQ. CDR3 coding DNA: TGCGCCAGCAGCTTTATAGGCAGCAACCAAGAGACCCAGTACTTC. Protein: CASSFIGSNQETQYF.

CDR3 residues: CASSQAPSGYEQYF. The CDR3 nucleotides read TGTGCCAGCAGCCAAGCTCCTAGCGGGTACGAGCAGTACTTC. The chain has TRBV4-2 and TRBJ2-7; 8 bases are shared with TRBD2. J gave up 4 bases and V 1 base, and 3 bases lay outside the gene matches. The CDR3 totals 14 residues. The germline CDR1 and CDR2 sequences are LGHNA and YNFKEQ.

To note about this clone: This CDR3 is also generated by other DNA sequences in the sample. The chain employs TRBV5-1 and TRBJ2-2; D might be TRBD1 (6 bases). This CDR3 region has 14 residues. CDR1 is SGHRS and CDR2 is YFSETQ in the germline V gene. V was shortened by 5 bases and J by 1 base, with 9 bases between the two germline ends. CDR3 sequence (DNA): TGCGCCAGCAGTGTGGGACAGAACACCGGGGAGCTGTTTTTT. This encodes CASSVGQNTGELFF.

This clone was detected once. This chain joins TRBV27 and TRBJ2-1, with TRBD2 matching over 16 bases. J lost 11 bases, V lost 5 bases, and 6 bases had no gene match. The CDR3 has 15 residues. CDR1 is MNHEY and CDR2 is SMNVEV in the germline V gene (reference sequence). The CDR3 loop is CASSPGLAGGPKQFF. Written as DNA, the CDR3 is TGTGCCAGCAGTCCGGGACTAGCGGGGGGGCCGAAGCAGTTCTTC.

The rearrangement uses TRBV18 and TRBJ1-2; 7 nucleotides align to TRBD1. CDR1 is KGHSH, CDR2 LQKENI, per germline. V shed 6 bases and J 6 bases; nucleotides not matched to a gene: 7. This CDR3 region has 13 residues. The CDR3 protein is CASSPTGRDGYTF. The CDR3 DNA is TGTGCCAGCTCTCCGACAGGGAGGGATGGCTACACCTTC.

The chain recombines TRBV5-6 with TRBJ2-5, with 10 nucleotides matching TRBD2. Germline CDR1 reads SGHDT; CDR2 reads YYEEEE. The CDR3 has 14 residues. V shed 2 bases, J shed 5 bases, and the junction held 3 bases outside the gene matches. The chain's CDR3 is CASSFNSGGETQYF. CDR3 in DNA: TGTGCCAGCAGCTTTAATAGCGGGGGGGAGACCCAGTACTTC.

The CDR3 nucleotides are TGTGCCAGCAGTGAAGCGGGGTTCCGTGGCTACACCTTC. As protein: CASSEAGFRGYTF. This chain links TRBV6-1 with TRBJ1-2; D is unclear. The CDR3 consists of 13 residues. V lost 0 bases, J lost 7 bases, and 9 bases lay in between. CDR1 MNHNS and CDR2 SASEGT come from the germline V gene.

The rearrangement joins TRBV6-5 to TRBJ1-2; D remains ambiguous. Germline V gene lookup returns CDR1 MNHEY and CDR2 SVGAGI. The CDR3 spans 14 residues. Trimming left V 2 bases short and J 4 bases short, with 11 bases between. CDR3 nucleotide sequence: TGTGCCAGCAGTTACGGCGGCCCGGGCTATGGCTACACCTTC. This sequence encodes CASSYGGPGYGYTF.

The genes are TRBV7-2 and TRBJ2-7, with 11 bases that match TRBD2. The germline V gene encodes CDR1 SGHTA and CDR2 FQGNSA. Trimming took 4 bases from V and 8 from J; bases not matched to a gene: 10. This CDR3 is 15 amino acids long. CDR3 sequence reads: CASSWAGTSGTQQYF. Written as DNA, the CDR3 is TGTGCCAGCAGCTGGGCCGGGACTAGCGGTACTCAGCAGTACTTC.

The V and J genes are TRBV2 and TRBJ2-7; D is unresolved. Germline V gene data show CDR1 as SNHLY and CDR2 as FYNNEI. V gave up 3 bases and J gave up 0 bases, with 9 bases separating them. The CDR3 runs to 14 residues. The CDR3 nucleotides are TGTGCCAGCAGTGACGCGCTTAGCTCCTACGAGCAGTACTTC. It codes for CASSDALSSYEQYF.